This TCR beta chain was captured in a study of cytomegalovirus exposure and HLA in healthy donors. General study results and limits: Available immune exposure information was restricted to CMV serostatus only. Later analysis revealed greater clonal expansion in HLA-associated TCR beta chains than in equally common others.

Germline V gene sequence: CDR1 SEHNR, CDR2 FQNEAQ (reference sequence). The CDR3 totals 18 residues. The ends were cut back, 4 bases at V and 0 bases at J, with 21 bases in the middle. As for this clone: Its antigen is unidentified.

PCR was performed using 60 Vbeta and 13 Jbeta primers. This table comes from immunoSEQ multiplex PCR, and its TCRdb copy is limited to in-frame clones, with some not included. The table shows fewer than 250,000 clones, with about four fifths occurring only once. The source is a man under 40 in good health and CMV-seropositive. Sequencing input: PBMCs. This chain uses TRBV7-9 with TRBJ1-2, with TRBD1 as a possible D gene (5 bases). The CDR3 nucleotides read TGTGCCAGCAGCTCACCTACGGGGGGTCCGGCCACTAACTATGGCTACACCTTC. It translates to CASSSPTGGPATNYGYTF.